This T cell receptor (beta chain) emerged from a study of cytomegalovirus exposure and HLA in healthy donors. Study-wide findings and caveats: For most TCR beta V segments, an earlier analysis put the productive rate at about 87% or about 30% of the time. Researchers reported from a later analysis that most CMV-associated TCR beta chains appeared HLA-restricted. Diagnosis of cytomegalovirus status made by the classifier reportedly showed high specificity and sensitivity. It was 150 to 200 TCR beta chains that were listed as cytomegalovirus-associated.

13 Jbeta primers and 60 Vbeta primers were used for the PCR. The data were produced by immunoSEQ multiplex PCR, yet TCRdb's version contains in-frame clones alone and is incomplete. The data hold 200,000 or so clones, with 75% to 85% observed a single time. CDR3 size: 14 residues. CDR1 and CDR2 (germline): SGHVS, FQNEAQ. V was clipped by 5 bases and J by 7 bases; unmatched bases: 8. In the case of this clone: The antigen remains unidentified.

This sequence was found in a woman in her 50s in good health and CMV-seropositive. This sequence joins TRBV7-8 and TRBJ1-2, with 9 positions matching TRBD1. The specimen sequenced was PBMCs. In DNA form, the CDR3 reads TGTGCCAGCAGCACAGCACAGGGGGCGGGTGGCTACACCTTC. It encodes CASSTAQGAGGYTF. The complete variable domain, with remaining parts taken from reference TRBV7-8 and TRBJ1-2, reads GAGVSQSPRYKVAKRGQDVALRCDPISGHVSLFWYQQALGQGPEFLTYFQNEAQLDKSGLPSDRFFAERPEGSVSTLKIQRTQQEDSAVYLCASSTAQGAGGYTFGSGTRLTVV.